One and the same sample provided the 15 T cell receptor beta chains below, sequenced in a study of cytomegalovirus exposure and HLA in healthy donors. Primers included in the PCR were 60 Vbeta and 13 Jbeta primers. The data were produced by immunoSEQ multiplex PCR, yet TCRdb's version contains in-frame clones alone and is incomplete. The sample holds 85,000 or so clones. The specimen was PBMCs. These receptors all come from a woman aged 30 to 39 in good health and CMV-seronegative.

This sequence joins TRBV5-1 and TRBJ1-2; 10 bases match TRBD1. The ends lost 4 bases at V and 4 bases at J; junction bases unmatched: 7. The germline gives CDR1 SGHRS, CDR2 YFSETQ. The CDR3 has 15 amino acids. The CDR3 sequence is CASSEDRGHPYGYTF. For the CDR3, the DNA is TGCGCCAGCAGCGAAGACAGGGGGCATCCCTATGGCTACACCTTC.

V is TRBV7-2 and J is TRBJ2-7; 11 positions agree with TRBD1. Germline V gives CDR1 SGHTA, CDR2 FQGNSA. This CDR3 is built from 17 residues. V lost 4 bases and J lost 4; bases outside the gene matches: 12. This CDR3 reads CASSSASGTGGGYEQYF. In DNA, the CDR3 is TGTGCCAGCAGCTCAGCCTCCGGGACAGGGGGAGGGTACGAGCAGTACTTC.

The chain uses TRBV6-1 and TRBJ2-7; 11 bases line up with TRBD2. The length of the CDR3 is 14 residues. J gave up 2 bases and V 8 bases, and 5 bases lay outside the gene matches. Germline values: CDR1 MNHNS, CDR2 SASEGT. In DNA, the CDR3 is TGTGCCAGCCGCATAGCGGGAGGGCCCTACGAGCAGTACTTC. Translated: CASRIAGGPYEQYF.

The chain employs TRBV5-6 and TRBJ2-2; TRBD2 matches at 7 bases. CDR1 is SGHDT and CDR2 is YYEEEE in the germline V gene. V was pared by 3 bases and J by 6 bases, with 8 bases of the junction left unmatched. The length of the CDR3 is 15 residues. The CDR3 region has the DNA TGTGCCAGCAGCTCAGGACTAGTCTTTGCCGGGGAGCTGTTTTTT. Translating gives CASSSGLVFAGELFF.

V usage is TRBV19 and J usage is TRBJ1-1, with D perhaps matching TRBD1 (6 bases). CDR3 length: 13 amino acids. The germline V gene has CDR1 LNHDA and CDR2 SQIVND (reference sequence). V lost 7 bases, J lost 2 bases, and 11 bases lay in between. The CDR3 nucleotides are TGTGCCAGTAACGGACAGTTAAACACTGAAGCTTTCTTT. Amino acids: CASNGQLNTEAFF.

The chain couples TRBV2 to TRBJ2-1; 7 bases agree with TRBD1. Losses at the gene ends were 7 bases for V and 5 bases for J; bases not matched to a gene: 11. The CDR3 runs 15 residues. The germline gives CDR1 SNHLY, CDR2 FYNNEI. The CDR3, as DNA: TGTGCCAGCACCTTACAGGGGTTAATGGACAATGAGCAGTTCTTC. Translating gives CASTLQGLMDNEQFF.

V gene TRBV7-6 combines with J gene TRBJ2-1; 8 nucleotides align to TRBD2. The CDR3 totals 16 residues. The germline V gene encodes CDR1 SGHVS and CDR2 FNYEAQ. Trimming cost V 5 bases and J 7 bases; bases outside gene matches: 13. CDR3 DNA sequence: TGTGCCAGCAGCCTGGGGGCGGGGGGAGTGTTGAATGAGCAGTTCTTC. It is translated as CASSLGAGGVLNEQFF.

The chain uses TRBV19 and TRBJ1-5, with D possibly matching TRBD1 (5 bases). The V and J ends lost 3 bases and 1 base respectively, with 10 bases between them. This CDR3 has 15 residues. The V gene's germline CDR1 is LNHDA and CDR2 SQIVND (reference sequence). CDR3 DNA: TGTGCCAGTAGTATCAAGGGGCAGAGCAATCAGCCCCAGCATTTT. As protein: CASSIKGQSNQPQHF.

The J gene is TRBJ1-2, the V gene TRBV11-2; D is perhaps TRBD1 (5 bases). The germline V gene has CDR1 SGHAT and CDR2 FQNNGV. CDR3 length: 18 amino acids. V lost 3 bases and J 6 bases, leaving 26 bases between the germline ends. The DNA of the CDR3 is TGTGCCAGCAGCTTCTCCGAACCCTCAGGGCCCATTAGGCATGGCTACACCTTC. Translated, it gives CASSFSEPSGPIRHGYTF.

The chain links TRBV15 to TRBJ2-1; 7 bases map to TRBD2. Losses at the gene ends were 3 bases for V and 8 bases for J; bases not matched to a gene: 10. CDR3 size: 15 residues. The germline V gene has CDR1 LNHNV and CDR2 YYDKDF (reference sequence). CDR3 bases: TGTGCCACCAGCAGGGGCCGGGACTATATGGATGAGCAGTTCTTC. Residues: CATSRGRDYMDEQFF.

The V call is TRBV5-4, the J call TRBJ2-1; possibly TRBD2 for D (5 bases). Trimming left V 4 bases short and J 1 base short, with 15 bases between. The CDR3 covers 16 residues. Looked up from germline, CDR1 is SGHNT and CDR2 is YYREEE (reference sequence). This chain's CDR3 is CASSPPGTKSYNEQFF. The CDR3 DNA sequence: TGTGCCAGCAGCCCCCCGGGAACCAAATCCTACAATGAGCAGTTCTTC. Filled out from reference TRBV5-4 and TRBJ2-1, the complete variable domain reads ETGVTQSPTHLIKTRGQQVTLRCSSQSGHNTVSWYQQALGQGPQFIFQYYREEENGRGNFPPRFSGLQFPNYSSELNVNALELDDSALYLCASSPPGTKSYNEQFFGPGTRLTVL.

About this clone: Other nucleotide sequences from this sample produce the same CDR3. This chain uses TRBV7-2 with TRBJ1-6; D not resolved. This CDR3 is 14 amino acids long. V was cut by 1 base and J by 10 bases, with 11 bases left in between. Germline V gene data show CDR1 as SGHTA and CDR2 as FQGNSA. The CDR3 loop reads CASSLVTGGSPLHF. For the CDR3, the DNA is TGTGCCAGCAGCTTAGTGACCGGAGGATCACCCCTCCACTTT.

V and J are TRBV6-5 and TRBJ2-3; D is uncertain. The germline CDR1 and CDR2 sequences are MNHEY and SVGAGI. Trimming pared 2 bases from V and 2 bases from J, leaving 8 bases between. The CDR3 runs 14 residues. CDR3 residues: CASSYRVPTDTQYF. The CDR3 bases are TGTGCCAGCAGTTACCGAGTACCCACAGATACGCAGTATTTT.

This chain joins TRBV5-1 and TRBJ2-3; D perhaps matches TRBD1 (6 bases). Germline V gene sequence: CDR1 SGHRS, CDR2 YFSETQ. V lost 3 bases, J lost 0 bases, and 11 bases lay in between. The CDR3 runs 15 residues. This chain's CDR3 is CASSSRTDSTDTQYF. CDR3 nucleotide sequence: TGCGCCAGCAGCTCAAGGACAGATAGCACAGATACGCAGTATTTT.

The rearrangement joins TRBV6-9 to TRBJ1-4; a weak D match, TRBD1 (5 bases). V was clipped by 7 bases and J by 2 bases, with 14 bases between them. This CDR3 has 15 amino acids. CDR1 is MNHGY, CDR2 SVAAGI, per germline. CDR3 bases: TGTGCCAGCATAAGGGGTGGCCAGACTAATGAAAAACTGTTTTTT. Amino acid sequence: CASIRGGQTNEKLFF.